The next 22 T cell receptor beta chains were all read from a single sample in a study of early T cells in non-severe SARS-CoV-2 infection. TCRdb processed the 5' RACE reads anew with MiXCR; each CDR3 protein has one entry. The data contain around 65,000 distinct CDR3 sequences, around 13% of them singletons. The input for sequencing was whole blood, taken at baseline. Receptor source: an adult who was a healthcare worker with PCR-confirmed SARS-CoV-2 infection or an uninfected control (not recorded which).

The gene calls are TRBV2 and TRBJ1-2; no clear D gene. The CDR3 is made up of 14 amino acids. CDR1 is SNHLY and CDR2 is FYNNEI in the germline V gene. Trimming removed 4 bases from V and 2 bases from J, with 11 bases in between. This CDR3 reads CASSGGDLNYGYTF. CDR3 coding DNA: TGTGCCAGCAGTGGCGGCGATCTGAACTATGGCTACACCTTC.

In this sample, this clonotype turned up many times. The chain couples TRBV6-1 to TRBJ2-1; D perhaps matches TRBD2 (6 bases). V was pared by 7 bases and J by 0 bases, with 16 bases between. The CDR3 has 16 residues. Germline V lookup: CDR1 MNHNS, CDR2 SASEGT. CDR3 in amino acids: CASTRDSASSYNEQFF. The CDR3 DNA sequence: TGTGCCAGCACCAGGGACTCCGCCAGCTCCTACAATGAGCAGTTCTTC.

This chain joins TRBV7-9 and TRBJ1-2; unclear D gene. The CDR3 loop spans 13 amino acids. Germline V gene lookup returns CDR1 SEHNR and CDR2 FQNEAQ (reference sequence). V lost 5 bases, J lost 4 bases, and 11 bases lay in between. The CDR3 coding sequence is TGTGCCAGCAGCCCCATAGGAATCTATGGCTACACCTTC. Its protein product is CASSPIGIYGYTF.

This clonotype was recorded at least ten times. This chain links TRBV5-1 with TRBJ2-1; no reliable D call. Germline V gives CDR1 SGHRS, CDR2 YFSETQ. The V gene lost 0 bases and the J gene lost 7 bases, with 17 bases spanning the gap. The CDR3 is 16 amino acids. This chain's CDR3 is CASSLGVLSGGNEQFF. DNA of the CDR3: TGCGCCAGCAGCTTGGGAGTATTGTCCGGTGGGAATGAGCAGTTCTTC.

The sample holds many counts of this clonotype. This rearrangement joins TRBV12-3 or TRBV12-4 to TRBJ2-4; 8 bases map to TRBD1. The CDR3 sequence is 15 residues long. Trimming at V came to 5 bases and at J to 0 bases, leaving 3 bases not matched to a gene. For the CDR3, the DNA is TGTGCCAGCAGTCCCAGGGGGCTAGCCAAAAACATTCAGTACTTC. This encodes CASSPRGLAKNIQYF.

This clonotype turned up a few times. The genes are TRBV18 and TRBJ1-2; D is unclear. Trimming shortened V by 1 base and J by 3 bases, and 9 bases separated the two germline ends. The length of the CDR3 is 14 residues. The V gene's germline CDR1 is KGHSH and CDR2 LQKENI. CDR3: CASSPLHRDYGYTF. CDR3 coding DNA: TGTGCCAGCTCACCACTCCATAGGGACTATGGCTACACCTTC.

The J gene is TRBJ2-7, the V gene TRBV5-1; D ambiguous. Germline V gene sequence: CDR1 SGHRS, CDR2 YFSETQ. V lost 6 bases and J lost 0, with 13 bases in between. The CDR3 runs 14 residues. The CDR3 DNA sequence: TGCGCCAGCAAACCTGCGCCTACCTCCTACGAGCAGTACTTC. It encodes CASKPAPTSYEQYF.

This clonotype was detected ten times or more. The chain carries TRBV2 and TRBJ2-1; no clear D. CDR3 length equals 14 residues. Germline V gives CDR1 SNHLY, CDR2 FYNNEI. With 4 bases removed from V and 4 bases from J, the gap between germline ends came to 11 bases. CDR3 amino acids: CASSVIHMYNEQFF. DNA of the CDR3: TGTGCCAGCAGTGTAATTCACATGTACAATGAGCAGTTCTTC.

In this sample, this clonotype turned up a few times. The genes are TRBV9 and TRBJ2-7, with D perhaps TRBD1 or TRBD2 (6 bases each). CDR1 and CDR2 from the germline V gene are SGDLS and YYNGEE. The V gene lost 0 bases and the J gene lost 6 bases, with 7 bases spanning the gap. The CDR3 contains 12 residues. The CDR3 region is CASSVEGGEQYF. The CDR3, as DNA: TGTGCCAGCAGCGTAGAGGGGGGCGAGCAGTACTTC.

This clonotype showed up just a few times. J is TRBJ2-3 and V is TRBV29-1; 12 positions agree with TRBD2. The CDR3 totals 15 residues. V trimming: 3 bases; J trimming: 1 base; junction bases outside the gene matches: 2. Germline CDR1 and CDR2: SQVTM and ANQGSEA. The CDR3 sequence is CSVEGTSGRTDTQYF. CDR3 nucleotides: TGCAGCGTTGAGGGGACTAGCGGGCGCACAGATACGCAGTATTTT.

At least ten counts were recorded for this clonotype. The chain is built from TRBV21-1 and TRBJ2-4; the table's D call, TRBD1, was not checked against the DNA. TRBV21-1 is tagged as a pseudogene. The CDR3 has 15 amino acids. This CDR3 reads CASSKGTVAKNIQYF. The CDR3 DNA reads TGTGCCAGCAGCAAGGGGACCGTGGCCAAAAACATTCAGTACTTC.

A note on this clonotype: A read error may account for a junction end that differs from germline. J is TRBJ2-3 and V is TRBV2; TRBD2 matches at 8 bases. Germline loops: CDR1 SNHLY, CDR2 FYNNEI. The CDR3 runs 14 residues. CDR3 sequence (DNA): TGTGCCAGCAGTGATGAGATAGCGGGACCCCACCAATTTTTT. This gives the protein CASSDEIAGPHQFF.

A few counts support this clonotype. This rearrangement joins TRBV6-5 to TRBJ2-3; D not certain. Per the germline V gene, CDR1 is MNHEY and CDR2 is SVGAGI. There are 14 residues in the CDR3. Trimming took 0 bases from V and 0 from J, leaving 4 bases between them. The CDR3 DNA is TGTGCCAGCAGTTACTCGGACAGCACAGATACGCAGTATTTT. The encoded protein is CASSYSDSTDTQYF.

This clonotype was seen at least ten times. The J gene is TRBJ2-7, the V gene TRBV5-1; 11 nucleotides line up with TRBD1. CDR1 and CDR2 (germline): SGHRS, YFSETQ. The V gene end was trimmed by 3 bases and the J gene end by 3 bases; junction bases not matched to a gene: 2. The CDR3 has 14 amino acids. CDR3 sequence (DNA): TGCGCCAGCAGCTGGACAGGGGGCAGCTACGAGCAGTACTTC. Translating gives CASSWTGGSYEQYF.

This clonotype was recorded at least ten times. The chain employs TRBV7-9 and TRBJ1-4, with TRBD1 identical over 7 bases. Trimming removed 4 bases from V and 5 bases from J; junction bases left unmatched: 4. This CDR3 has 14 residues. Germline V lookup: CDR1 SEHNR, CDR2 FQNEAQ (reference sequence). The chain's CDR3 is CASSSDRINEKLFF. The CDR3 nucleotides read TGTGCCAGCAGCTCGGACAGGATAAATGAAAAACTGTTTTTT.

In this sample, this clonotype turned up a few times. CDR3 in amino acids: CSAQNPGQQSDTQYF. DNA of the CDR3: TGCAGTGCTCAGAATCCGGGACAGCAGTCAGATACGCAGTATTTT. This sequence joins TRBV20-1 and TRBJ2-3; TRBD1 matches 7 bases. Per the germline V gene, CDR1 is DFQATT and CDR2 is SNEGSKA (reference sequence). The CDR3 totals 15 residues. J was trimmed by 4 bases and V by 5 bases; bases with no gene match: 12.

In its sample, this clonotype was seen a few times. CDR3 sequence reads: CASSYSMGLAGRQFF. The CDR3 DNA is TGTGCCAGCAGTTACTCGATGGGACTAGCGGGTCGGCAGTTCTTC. V and J are TRBV6-2 or TRBV6-3 and TRBJ2-1; 12 nucleotides line up with TRBD2. The V and J ends lost 0 bases and 12 bases, in that order; junction bases with no gene match: 6. In germline, CDR1 is MNHEY, CDR2 SVGEGT. The CDR3 is 15 amino acids.

The sample holds many counts of this clonotype. At one end the junction does not follow the germline gene, possibly because of a read error. The chain combines TRBV6-5 with TRBJ2-7, with a possible D match to TRBD2 (6 bases). The germline gives CDR1 MNHEY, CDR2 SVGAGI. The CDR3 consists of 16 residues. This chain's CDR3 is CASSYSETRASYEQYF. The CDR3 nucleotides are TGCGCCAGCAGTTACTCAGAGACTAGAGCCTCTTACGAGCAGTACTTC.

This clonotype has more than one count but fewer than ten. The rearrangement links TRBV7-8 to TRBJ2-7, with TRBD2 identical over 13 bases. Germline CDR1 and CDR2: SGHVS and FQNEAQ. V lost 5 bases, J lost 5 bases, and 12 bases stayed unmatched. This CDR3 spans 17 amino acids. The CDR3 DNA is TGTGCCAGCAGCCCGCACGAACTAGCGGGAGGGATGGACGAGCAGTACTTC. The encoded protein is CASSPHELAGGMDEQYF.

The rearrangement joins TRBV7-2 to TRBJ2-3; TRBD2 matches 7 bases. The J segment lost 2 bases and the V segment lost 11 bases, leaving 7 bases of the junction unmatched. The CDR3 sequence is 13 residues long. Germline V lookup: CDR1 SGHTA, CDR2 FQGNSA. CDR3 nucleotides: TGTGCCCGCCGGGGGGAGAACACAGATACGCAGTATTTT. It is translated as CARRGENTDTQYF. Combining the CDR3 with reference TRBV7-2 and TRBJ2-3 gives the whole variable domain GAGVSQSPSNKVTEKGKDVELRCDPISGHTALYWYRQSLGQGLEFLIYFQGNSAPDKSGLPSDRFSAERTGGSVSTLTIQRTQQEDSAVYLCARRGENTDTQYFGPGTRLTVL.

The V gene is TRBV10-1, the J gene TRBJ2-1, with D perhaps matching TRBD2 (6 bases). Trimming left V 11 bases short and J 2 bases short, with 25 bases between. Germline CDR1 is WNHNN and CDR2 is SYGVQD (reference sequence). The CDR3 has 17 residues. Here the CDR3 reads CAGSGTQRLATYNEQFF. CDR3 nucleotide sequence: TGCGCCGGCTCCGGGACTCAGCGCTTAGCCACCTACAATGAGCAGTTCTTC.

V is TRBV10-3 and J is TRBJ2-5; the D gene is possibly TRBD2 (6 bases). The CDR3 is 14 residues long. The V and J ends lost 3 bases and 3 bases respectively, with 11 bases between them. The germline gives CDR1 ENHRY, CDR2 SYGVKD. The CDR3: CAISDGPGEETQYF. The CDR3 nucleotides read TGTGCCATCAGTGATGGTCCGGGGGAAGAGACCCAGTACTTC.